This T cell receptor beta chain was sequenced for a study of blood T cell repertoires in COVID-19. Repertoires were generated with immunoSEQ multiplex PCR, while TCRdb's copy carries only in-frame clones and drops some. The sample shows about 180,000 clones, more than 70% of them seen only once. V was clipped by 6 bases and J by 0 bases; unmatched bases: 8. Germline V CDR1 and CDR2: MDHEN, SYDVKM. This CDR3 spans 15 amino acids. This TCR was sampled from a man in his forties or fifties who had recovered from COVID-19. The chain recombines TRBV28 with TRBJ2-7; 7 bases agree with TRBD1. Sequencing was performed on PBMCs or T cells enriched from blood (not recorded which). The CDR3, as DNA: TGTGCCAGCAGAACTCGCCGGGACAGCTCCTACGAGCAGTACTTC. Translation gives CASRTRRDSSYEQYF.